The subject of this entry is one TCR beta chain. The data originate from a study of blood T cell repertoires in COVID-19. As for the study in general: Spain, Italy and the United States supplied samples that represented acute and convalescent COVID-19. T cells, B-cell-depleted T cells, or PBMCs supplied cDNA or gDNA.

This CDR3 has 14 amino acids. Germline lookup yields CDR1 SGHVS and CDR2 FQNEAQ. The V and J ends lost 4 bases and 0 bases respectively, with 9 bases between them. Study processing details: For nucleated cells, counts were estimated from reference gene primer amplification. Sequencing used immunoSEQ multiplex PCR; TCRdb keeps in-frame clones, though not all of them. The V and J calls and clone size were taken over from that table, and D and trimming were inferred from the DNA. The sample lists roughly 51,000 clones; around 93% were seen once. The V call is TRBV7-8, the J call TRBJ1-1; D ambiguous. The sequencing input was peripheral blood. This sequence originates from a woman in her sixties or seventies with active or convalescent COVID-19. As DNA, the CDR3 is TGTGCCAGCAGCTCGACGGGGATGAACACTGAAGCTTTCTTT. Its protein product is CASSSTGMNTEAFF.